Detailed here is one T cell receptor (beta chain). Germline loops: CDR1 LGHDT, CDR2 YNNKEL (reference sequence). The CDR3 is made up of 13 amino acids. The V end was cut by 3 bases, the J end by 3 bases, with 9 bases between. The source of the sample is a study of blood T cell repertoires in COVID-19. Whole-study context: Donors in the United States, Italy and Spain gave samples during acute or convalescent COVID-19.

Original data processing: Nucleated cell number was recorded as an estimate derived from reference gene primer amplification. Clones were read by immunoSEQ multiplex PCR, and TCRdb kept only the in-frame ones, dropping some. V, J and clone size reflect that table, while D and trimming were determined from the DNA. The sample records 100,000 to 150,000 clones, roughly four fifths being singletons. Patients at the Seattle site were enrolled during active infection and followed longitudinally. The sequence was obtained from a young man with COVID-19, enrolled during active disease. The sequenced material came from peripheral blood. The V and J genes are TRBV3-1 (or the pseudogene TRBV3-2) and TRBJ2-7; weak D call: TRBD1 (5 bases). For the CDR3, the DNA is TGTGCCAGCAGCCATGACAGATACTACGAGCAGTACTTC. Translating gives CASSHDRYYEQYF.